The 8 T cell receptor beta chains given below trace back to one sample, sequenced in a study of CD8 T cells in Susac syndrome. RNA was extracted with the RNeasy kit, and a quantity of roughly 0.45 to 1 ug was reverse transcribed using random hexamers. TCRdb re-called the immunoSEQ multiplex PCR reads through MiXCR, storing one row per CDR3 protein. The table has a few hundred thousand distinct CDR3 sequences, 70% to 90% seen once. The sample comprised CD8+ T cells from PBMCs. The receptors come from a human donor with multiple sclerosis.

The V call is TRBV27, the J call TRBJ1-5; maybe TRBD1 (5 bases). CDR3 length: 15 residues. V lost 3 bases, J lost 2 bases, and 11 bases lay in between. Germline CDR1 MNHEY, CDR2 SMNVEV (reference sequence). As DNA, the CDR3 is TGTGCCAGCAGTTTGGGGGTCCCTGGCAATCAGCCCCAGCATTTT. Translation gives CASSLGVPGNQPQHF.

The rearrangement uses TRBV7-9 and TRBJ2-5; TRBD2 matches 11 bases. The CDR3 has 17 amino acids. Germline values: CDR1 SEHNR, CDR2 FQNEAQ (reference sequence). V lost 5 bases, J lost 2 bases, and 10 bases stayed unmatched. The CDR3 bases are TGTGCCAGCAGCAACGCGGCTAGCGGGGGGTGGCAAGAGACCCAGTACTTC. It yields the protein CASSNAASGGWQETQYF.

The genes are TRBV3-1 and TRBJ1-2; D remains unclear. CDR1 LGHDT and CDR2 YNNKEL come from the germline V gene (reference sequence). Trimming cost V 4 bases and J 0 bases, with 12 bases left between them. CDR3 size: 15 residues. The chain's CDR3 is CASSPTVGSNYGYTF. Here the CDR3 DNA reads TGTGCCAGCAGCCCTACAGTGGGCTCTAACTATGGCTACACCTTC.

The rearrangement uses TRBV9 and TRBJ2-5; D tentatively reads TRBD1 or TRBD2 (5 bases each). This CDR3 has 13 amino acids. From germline, CDR1 is SGDLS and CDR2 YYNGEE. Trimming removed 2 bases from V and 5 bases from J, with 10 bases in between. CDR3 protein: CASSVEGTETQYF. Here the CDR3 DNA reads TGTGCCAGCAGCGTGGAAGGGACGGAGACCCAGTACTTC. The full variable domain, completed using reference TRBV9 and TRBJ2-5, is DSGVTQTPKHLITATGQRVTLRCSPRSGDLSVYWYQQSLDQGLQFLIQYYNGEERAKGNILERFSAQQFPDLHSELNLSSLELGDSALYFCASSVEGTETQYFGPGTRLLVL.

The chain combines TRBV9 with TRBJ2-2, with 10 bases fitting TRBD2. Per germline, CDR1 SGDLS and CDR2 YYNGEE. The V gene end was trimmed by 4 bases and the J gene end by 4 bases; junction bases not matched to a gene: 13. CDR3 size: 18 residues. This chain's CDR3 is CASSSPRALAGITGELFF. The CDR3 DNA reads as TGTGCCAGCAGCTCCCCTCGGGCACTAGCGGGAATCACCGGGGAGCTGTTTTTT.

The chain has TRBV9 and TRBJ1-1; maybe TRBD1 (6 bases). V was pared by 4 bases and J by 2 bases, with 15 bases between. CDR3 size: 15 residues. In germline, CDR1 is SGDLS, CDR2 YYNGEE. The chain's CDR3 is CASSPYHRVNTEAFF. The CDR3 DNA follows: TGTGCCAGCAGCCCCTACCACAGGGTAAACACTGAAGCTTTCTTT.

The chain is built from TRBV11-2 and TRBJ2-1, with TRBD2 matching over 9 bases. Trimming removed 6 bases from V and 3 bases from J; junction bases left unmatched: 12. The CDR3 totals 17 residues. Germline CDR1 and CDR2: SGHAT and FQNNGV. In DNA, the CDR3 is TGTGCCAGCAGAGAGGGGGTGGGGACTAGCAGCTACAATGAGCAGTTCTTC. This encodes CASREGVGTSSYNEQFF.

This chain connects TRBV28 to TRBJ2-6, with D possibly called TRBD1 or TRBD2 (5 bases each). This CDR3 comprises 16 residues. Per germline, CDR1 MDHEN and CDR2 SYDVKM. Between the trimmed V and J ends, which lost 2 bases and 2 bases, there was a span of 10 bases. The CDR3 nucleotides are TGTGCCAGCAGTTTAGGGGACCAGGCTGGGGCCAACGTCCTGACTTTC. This gives the protein CASSLGDQAGANVLTF. Full variable domain (outside the CDR3, taken from reference TRBV28 and TRBJ2-6): DVKVTQSSRYLVKRTGEKVFLECVQDMDHENMFWYRQDPGLGLRLIYFSYDVKMKEKGDIPEGYSVSREKKERFSLILESASTNQTSMYLCASSLGDQAGANVLTFGAGSRLTVL.